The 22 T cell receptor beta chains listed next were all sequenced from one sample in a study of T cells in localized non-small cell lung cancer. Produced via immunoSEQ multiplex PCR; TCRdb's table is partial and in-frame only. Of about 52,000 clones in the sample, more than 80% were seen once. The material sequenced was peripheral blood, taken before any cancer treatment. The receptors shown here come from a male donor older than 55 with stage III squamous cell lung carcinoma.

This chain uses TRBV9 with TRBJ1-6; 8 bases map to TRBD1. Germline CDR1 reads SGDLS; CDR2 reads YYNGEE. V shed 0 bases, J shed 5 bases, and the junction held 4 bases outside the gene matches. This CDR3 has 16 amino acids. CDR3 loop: CASSVGQGYDNSPLHF. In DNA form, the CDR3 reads TGTGCCAGCAGCGTAGGACAGGGGTATGATAATTCACCCCTCCACTTT.

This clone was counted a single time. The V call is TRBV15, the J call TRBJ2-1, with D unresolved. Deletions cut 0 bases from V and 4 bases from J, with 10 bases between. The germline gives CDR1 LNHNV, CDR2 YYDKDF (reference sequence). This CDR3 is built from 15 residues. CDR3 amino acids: CATSRDGNSYNEQFF. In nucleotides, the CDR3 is TGTGCCACCAGCAGAGATGGTAACAGTTACAATGAGCAGTTCTTC.

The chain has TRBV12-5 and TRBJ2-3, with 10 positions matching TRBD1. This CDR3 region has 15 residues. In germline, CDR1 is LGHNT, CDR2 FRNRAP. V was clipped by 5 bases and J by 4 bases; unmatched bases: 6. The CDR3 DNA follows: TGTGCTAGTGGTCCCGGACAGGGGGTAGCAGATACGCAGTATTTT. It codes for CASGPGQGVADTQYF.

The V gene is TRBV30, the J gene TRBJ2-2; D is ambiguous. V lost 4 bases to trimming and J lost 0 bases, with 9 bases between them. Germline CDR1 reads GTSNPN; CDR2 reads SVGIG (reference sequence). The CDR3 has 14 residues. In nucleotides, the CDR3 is TGTGCCTGGAAGGTGTATGCGAACACCGGGGAGCTGTTTTTT. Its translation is CAWKVYANTGELFF.

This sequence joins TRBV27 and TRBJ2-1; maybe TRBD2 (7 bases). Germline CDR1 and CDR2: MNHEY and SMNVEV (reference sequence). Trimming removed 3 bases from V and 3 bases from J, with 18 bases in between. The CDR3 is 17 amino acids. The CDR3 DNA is TGTGCCAGCAGTTTTCAGGCGGGCGGGGGCTTCTACAATGAGCAGTTCTTC. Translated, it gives CASSFQAGGGFYNEQFF.

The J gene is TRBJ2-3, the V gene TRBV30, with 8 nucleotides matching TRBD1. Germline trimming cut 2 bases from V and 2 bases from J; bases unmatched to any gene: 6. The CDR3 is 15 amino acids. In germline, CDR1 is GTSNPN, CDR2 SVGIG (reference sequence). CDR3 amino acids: CAWSRQGSTTDTQYF. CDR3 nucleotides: TGTGCCTGGAGTCGACAGGGGTCAACCACAGATACGCAGTATTTT.

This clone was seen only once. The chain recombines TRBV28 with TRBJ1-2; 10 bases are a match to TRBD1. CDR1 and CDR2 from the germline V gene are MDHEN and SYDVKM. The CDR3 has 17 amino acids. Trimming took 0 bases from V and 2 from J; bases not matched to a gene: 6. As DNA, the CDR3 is TGTGCCAGCAGTTTATGGACAGGGGGCGGTATGAACTATGGCTACACCTTC. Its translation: CASSLWTGGGMNYGYTF.

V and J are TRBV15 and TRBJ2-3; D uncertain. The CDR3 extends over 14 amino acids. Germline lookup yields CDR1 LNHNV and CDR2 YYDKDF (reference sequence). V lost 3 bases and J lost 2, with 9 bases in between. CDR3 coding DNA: TGTGCCACCAGCAGCGACCTTTACACAGATACGCAGTATTTT. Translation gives CATSSDLYTDTQYF. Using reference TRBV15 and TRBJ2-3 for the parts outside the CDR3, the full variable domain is DAMVIQNPRYQVTQFGKPVTLSCSQTLNHNVMYWYQQKSSQAPKLLFHYYDKDFNNEADTPDNFQSRRPNTSFCFLDIRSPGLGDTAMYLCATSSDLYTDTQYFGPGTRLTVL.

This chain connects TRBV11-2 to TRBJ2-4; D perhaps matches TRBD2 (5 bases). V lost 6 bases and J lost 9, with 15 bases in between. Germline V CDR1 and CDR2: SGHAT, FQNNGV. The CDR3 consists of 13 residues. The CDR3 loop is CASSRESGGIQYF. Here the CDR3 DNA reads TGTGCCAGCAGTAGGGAGTCCGGAGGCATTCAGTACTTC.

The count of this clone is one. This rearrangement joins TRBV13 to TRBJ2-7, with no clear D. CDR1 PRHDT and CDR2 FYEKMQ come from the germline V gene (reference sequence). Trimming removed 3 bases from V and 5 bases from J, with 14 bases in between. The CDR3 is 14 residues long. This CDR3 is CASSFISRADEQYF. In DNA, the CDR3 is TGTGCCAGCAGCTTCATCTCCCGGGCCGACGAGCAGTACTTC.

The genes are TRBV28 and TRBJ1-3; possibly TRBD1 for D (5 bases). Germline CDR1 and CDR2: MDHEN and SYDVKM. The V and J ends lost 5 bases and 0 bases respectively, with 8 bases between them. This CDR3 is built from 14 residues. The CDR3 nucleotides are TGTGCCAGCAGTGGGGGGGGCTCTGGAAACACCATATATTTT. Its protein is CASSGGGSGNTIYF.

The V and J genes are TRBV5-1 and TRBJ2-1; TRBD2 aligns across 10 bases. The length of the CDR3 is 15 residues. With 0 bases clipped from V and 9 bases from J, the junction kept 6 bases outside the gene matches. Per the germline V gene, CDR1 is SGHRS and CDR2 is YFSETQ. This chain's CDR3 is CASSLGLAGESEQFF. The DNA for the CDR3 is TGCGCCAGCAGCTTGGGGCTAGCGGGGGAGAGTGAGCAGTTCTTC.

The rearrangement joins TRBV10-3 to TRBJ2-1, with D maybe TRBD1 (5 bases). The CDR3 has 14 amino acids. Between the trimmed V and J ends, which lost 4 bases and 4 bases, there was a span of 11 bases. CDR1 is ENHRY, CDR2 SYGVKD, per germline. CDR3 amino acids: CAISGQGVYNEQFF. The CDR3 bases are TGTGCCATCAGTGGGCAAGGGGTATACAATGAGCAGTTCTTC.

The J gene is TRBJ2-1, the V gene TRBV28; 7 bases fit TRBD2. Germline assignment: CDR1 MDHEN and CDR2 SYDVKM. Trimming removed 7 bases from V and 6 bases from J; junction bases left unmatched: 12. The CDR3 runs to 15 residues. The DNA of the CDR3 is TGTGCCAGCACCACCTGGGGGGGACTTAGCAATGAGCAGTTCTTC. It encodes CASTTWGGLSNEQFF.

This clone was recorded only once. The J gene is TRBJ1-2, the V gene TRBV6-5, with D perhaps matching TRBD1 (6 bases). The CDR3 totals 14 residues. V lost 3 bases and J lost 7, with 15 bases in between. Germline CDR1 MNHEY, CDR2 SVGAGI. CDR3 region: CASSYGGRGGGYTF. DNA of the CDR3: TGTGCCAGCAGTTATGGGGGCAGGGGTGGTGGCTACACCTTC.

CDR3 residues: CASSDRDHYGYTF. CDR3 nucleotides: TGTGCCAGCAGCGACAGGGATCACTATGGCTACACCTTC. The chain links TRBV2 to TRBJ1-2; TRBD1 matches 7 bases. With V trimmed by 6 bases and J by 3 bases, 4 bases remained unmatched. The germline CDR1 and CDR2 sequences are SNHLY and FYNNEI. The CDR3 length is 13 residues.

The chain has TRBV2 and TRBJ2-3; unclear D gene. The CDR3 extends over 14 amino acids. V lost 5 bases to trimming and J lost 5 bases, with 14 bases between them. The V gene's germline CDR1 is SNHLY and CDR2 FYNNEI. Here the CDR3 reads CASSRQVFEDTQYF. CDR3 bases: TGTGCCAGCAGTCGGCAGGTTTTTGAAGATACGCAGTATTTT.

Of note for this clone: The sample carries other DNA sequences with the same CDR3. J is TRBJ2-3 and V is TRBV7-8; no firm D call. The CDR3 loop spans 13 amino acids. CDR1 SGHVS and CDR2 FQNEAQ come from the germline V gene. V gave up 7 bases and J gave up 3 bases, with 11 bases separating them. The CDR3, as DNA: TGTGCCAGCACCCAAGACAAAACAGATACGCAGTATTTT. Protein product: CASTQDKTDTQYF. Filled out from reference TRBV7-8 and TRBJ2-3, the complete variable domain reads GAGVSQSPRYKVAKRGQDVALRCDPISGHVSLFWYQQALGQGPEFLTYFQNEAQLDKSGLPSDRFFAERPEGSVSTLKIQRTQQEDSAVYLCASTQDKTDTQYFGPGTRLTVL.

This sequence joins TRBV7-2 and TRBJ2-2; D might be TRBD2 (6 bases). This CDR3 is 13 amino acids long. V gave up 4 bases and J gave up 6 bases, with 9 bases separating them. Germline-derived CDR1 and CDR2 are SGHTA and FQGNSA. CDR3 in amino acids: CASSSGVAGELFF. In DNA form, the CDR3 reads TGTGCCAGCAGCTCGGGGGTGGCCGGGGAGCTGTTTTTT.

The chain's CDR3 is CASSYEGHSGNTIYF. Written as DNA, the CDR3 is TGTGCCAGCAGTTACGAAGGCCACTCTGGAAACACCATATATTTT. V is TRBV6-5 and J is TRBJ1-3; D is undetermined. The CDR3 is made up of 15 amino acids. Germline CDR1 is MNHEY and CDR2 is SVGAGI. Trimming took 2 bases from V and 0 from J, leaving 8 bases between them.

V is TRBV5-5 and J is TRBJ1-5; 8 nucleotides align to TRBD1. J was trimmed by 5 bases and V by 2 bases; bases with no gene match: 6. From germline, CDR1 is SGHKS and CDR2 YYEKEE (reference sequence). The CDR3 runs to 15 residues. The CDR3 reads CASSLFDRGYQPQHF. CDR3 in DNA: TGTGCCAGCAGCTTATTCGACAGGGGATATCAGCCCCAGCATTTT.

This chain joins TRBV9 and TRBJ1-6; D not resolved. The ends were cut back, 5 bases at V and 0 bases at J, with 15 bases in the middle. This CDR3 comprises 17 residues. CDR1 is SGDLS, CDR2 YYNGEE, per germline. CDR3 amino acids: CASSLDLAPSYNSPLHF. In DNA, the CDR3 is TGTGCCAGCAGTCTCGACTTGGCCCCCTCCTATAATTCACCCCTCCACTTT. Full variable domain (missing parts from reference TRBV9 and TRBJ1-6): DSGVTQTPKHLITATGQRVTLRCSPRSGDLSVYWYQQSLDQGLQFLIQYYNGEERAKGNILERFSAQQFPDLHSELNLSSLELGDSALYFCASSLDLAPSYNSPLHFGNGTRLTVT.